This T cell receptor beta chain came from a study of cytomegalovirus exposure and HLA in healthy donors. CDR1 and CDR2 from the germline V gene are MNHNS and SASEGT. The CDR3 is 13 amino acids. Trimming took 5 bases from V and 0 from J, leaving 7 bases between them. Comment on this clone: The antigen remains unidentified.

The PCR made use of 60 Vbeta and 13 Jbeta primers. The table came from immunoSEQ multiplex PCR; TCRdb's copy has only in-frame clones and leaves some out. The sample holds about 130,000 clones, approximately 80% seen once. Study-level findings and limits: In a later analysis, productive TCRs from donors in an Asian-associated ancestry cluster reportedly carried fewer N-insertions than the cohort mean. A later examination showed that TCR association rates differed by HLA locus, with DRB1 most and HLA-C fewest.

V gene TRBV6-1 combines with J gene TRBJ1-2; possible D gene TRBD1, 5 bases. The sample taken for sequencing was PBMCs. This clonotype was sampled from a man aged 30 to 45 in good health and CMV-seropositive. CDR3 amino acids: CASSPDTNYGYTF. The DNA of the CDR3 is TGTGCCAGCAGTCCGGACACTAACTATGGCTACACCTTC.